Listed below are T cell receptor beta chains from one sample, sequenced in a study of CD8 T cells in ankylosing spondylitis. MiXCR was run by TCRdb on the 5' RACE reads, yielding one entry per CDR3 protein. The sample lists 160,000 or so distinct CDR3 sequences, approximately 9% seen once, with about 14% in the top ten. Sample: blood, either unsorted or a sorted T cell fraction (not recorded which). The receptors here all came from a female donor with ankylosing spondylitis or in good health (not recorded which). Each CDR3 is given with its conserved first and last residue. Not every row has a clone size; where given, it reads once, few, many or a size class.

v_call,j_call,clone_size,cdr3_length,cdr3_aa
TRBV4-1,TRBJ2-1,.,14,CASSLFDRVDEQFF
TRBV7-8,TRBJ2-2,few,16,CASSFLSGLNTGELFF
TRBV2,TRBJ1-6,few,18,CASSDSRLAPVPESPLHF
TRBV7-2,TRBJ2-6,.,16,CASSLDRRSGANVLTF
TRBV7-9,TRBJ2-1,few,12,CASSTPGVEQFF
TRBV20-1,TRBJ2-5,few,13,CSARADSVQTQYF
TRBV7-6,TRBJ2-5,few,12,CASSLTQVTQYF
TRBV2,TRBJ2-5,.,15,CASRFLTGDQETQYF
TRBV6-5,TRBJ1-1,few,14,CASSSGTGNTEAFF
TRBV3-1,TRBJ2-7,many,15,CASSQVPGSSYEQYF
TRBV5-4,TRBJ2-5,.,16,CASSSPLASGEETQYF
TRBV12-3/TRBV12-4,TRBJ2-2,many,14,CASSWRGDGGELFF
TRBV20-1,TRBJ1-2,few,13,CSAPTGEGYGYTF
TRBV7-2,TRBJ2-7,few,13,CASSLRGLHEQYF
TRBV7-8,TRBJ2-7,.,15,CATSASDFSSYEQYF
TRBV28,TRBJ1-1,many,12,CASSWGNWEAFF
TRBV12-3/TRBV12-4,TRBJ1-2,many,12,CASTLGGEGYTF
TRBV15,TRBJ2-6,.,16,CATSRDHGSGANVLTF
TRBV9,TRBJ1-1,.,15,CASSVDGRSNTEAFF
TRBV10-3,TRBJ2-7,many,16,CAISESEDHSIYEQYF
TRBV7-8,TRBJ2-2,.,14,CASSPQGSTGELFF
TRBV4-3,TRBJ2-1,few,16,CASSQDRREGINEQFF
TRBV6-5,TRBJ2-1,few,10,CASSYPEQFF
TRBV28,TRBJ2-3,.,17,CASNKLAGGPNTDTQYF
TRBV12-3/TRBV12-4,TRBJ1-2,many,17,CASSFSLARPSNYGYTF
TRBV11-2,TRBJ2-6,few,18,CASSFPRDGSSGANVLTF
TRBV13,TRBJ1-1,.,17,CASSLEVGTGTNTEAFF
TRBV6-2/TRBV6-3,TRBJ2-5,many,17,CASSGMFASGSQETQYF
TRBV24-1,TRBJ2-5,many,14,CATSELTGGETQYF
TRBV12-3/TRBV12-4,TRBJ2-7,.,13,CASSRLTLYEQYF
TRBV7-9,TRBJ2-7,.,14,CASRPSSSVYEQYF
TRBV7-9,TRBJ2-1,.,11,CASSPDSEQFF
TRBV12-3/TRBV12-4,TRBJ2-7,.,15,CASSLGTSRLYEQYF
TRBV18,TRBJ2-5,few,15,CASSSGQRRQETQYF
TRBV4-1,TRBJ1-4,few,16,CASSQSLTGRNEKLFF
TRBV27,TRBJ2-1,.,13,CATASRGYNEQFF
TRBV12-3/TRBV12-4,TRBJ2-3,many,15,CASSLDKKVTDTQYF
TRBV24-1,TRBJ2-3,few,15,CATSVTREGVDTQYF
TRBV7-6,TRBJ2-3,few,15,CASSLRAGEADTQYF
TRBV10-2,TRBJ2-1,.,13,CASSERLAIEQFF
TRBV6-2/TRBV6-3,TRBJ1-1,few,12,CASSVTRTEAFF
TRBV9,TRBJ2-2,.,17,CASSDPREGAETGELFF
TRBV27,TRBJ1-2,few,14,CASSLSMGAPGYTF
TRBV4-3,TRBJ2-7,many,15,CASSQSKGSSYEQYF
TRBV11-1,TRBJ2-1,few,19,CASSPAVTGVVADLNEQFF
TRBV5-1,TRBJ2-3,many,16,CASSLAGRAFTDTQYF
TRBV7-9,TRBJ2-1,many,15,CAVGTSGKNFNEQFF
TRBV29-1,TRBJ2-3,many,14,CSVVGDRGSDTQYF